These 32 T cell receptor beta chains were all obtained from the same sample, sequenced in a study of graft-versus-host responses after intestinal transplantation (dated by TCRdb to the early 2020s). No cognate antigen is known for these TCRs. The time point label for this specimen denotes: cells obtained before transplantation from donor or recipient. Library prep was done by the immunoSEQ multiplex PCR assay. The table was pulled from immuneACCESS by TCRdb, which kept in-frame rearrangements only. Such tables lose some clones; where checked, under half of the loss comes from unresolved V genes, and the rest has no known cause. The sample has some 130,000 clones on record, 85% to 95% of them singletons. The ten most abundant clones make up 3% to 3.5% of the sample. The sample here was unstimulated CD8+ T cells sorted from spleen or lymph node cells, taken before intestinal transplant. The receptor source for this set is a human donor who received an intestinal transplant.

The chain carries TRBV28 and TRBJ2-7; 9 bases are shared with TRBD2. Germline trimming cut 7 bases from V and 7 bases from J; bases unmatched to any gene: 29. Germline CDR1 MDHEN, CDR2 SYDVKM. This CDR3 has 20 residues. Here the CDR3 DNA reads TGTGCCAGCACTCCCCCTTGGGGTAGCGGGGGCCGCAAGGATGGGGGGGAGCAGTACTTC. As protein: CASTPPWGSGGRKDGGEQYF.

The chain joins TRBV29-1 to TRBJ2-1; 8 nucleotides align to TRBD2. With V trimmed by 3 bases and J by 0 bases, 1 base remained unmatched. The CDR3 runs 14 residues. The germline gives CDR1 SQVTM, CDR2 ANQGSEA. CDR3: CSVDGTSSYNEQFF. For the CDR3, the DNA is TGCAGCGTTGACGGGACTAGCTCCTACAATGAGCAGTTCTTC.

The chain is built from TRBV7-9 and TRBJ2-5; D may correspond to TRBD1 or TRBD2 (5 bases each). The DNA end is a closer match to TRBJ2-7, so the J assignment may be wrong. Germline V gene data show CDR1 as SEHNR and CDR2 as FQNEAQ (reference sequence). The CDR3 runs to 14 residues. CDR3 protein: CASSLVSGRSEQYF. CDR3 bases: TGTGCCAGCAGCTTAGTTTCGGGGCGATCCGAGCAGTACTTC.

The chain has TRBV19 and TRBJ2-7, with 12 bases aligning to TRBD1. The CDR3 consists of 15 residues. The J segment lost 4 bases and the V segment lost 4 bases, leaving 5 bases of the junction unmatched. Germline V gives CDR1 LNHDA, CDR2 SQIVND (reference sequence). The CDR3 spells CASSTGDRGLYEQYF. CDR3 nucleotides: TGTGCCAGTAGTACCGGGGACAGGGGGCTGTACGAGCAGTACTTC.

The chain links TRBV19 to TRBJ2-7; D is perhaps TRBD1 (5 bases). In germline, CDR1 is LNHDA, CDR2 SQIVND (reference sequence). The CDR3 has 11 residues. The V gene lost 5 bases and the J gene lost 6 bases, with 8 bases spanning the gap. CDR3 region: CASSSGFEQYF. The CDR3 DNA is TGTGCCAGTAGTTCAGGGTTCGAGCAGTACTTC.

For the CDR3, the DNA is TGTGCCAGCAGCGGACAGGGGGGGTACGGAACTAATGAAAAACTGTTTTTT. The encoded protein is CASSGQGGYGTNEKLFF. The rearrangement links TRBV11-2 to TRBJ1-4; 10 bases map to TRBD1. The CDR3 contains 17 residues. Germline-derived CDR1 and CDR2 are SGHAT and FQNNGV. The V and J ends lost 5 bases and 1 base, in that order; junction bases with no gene match: 7.

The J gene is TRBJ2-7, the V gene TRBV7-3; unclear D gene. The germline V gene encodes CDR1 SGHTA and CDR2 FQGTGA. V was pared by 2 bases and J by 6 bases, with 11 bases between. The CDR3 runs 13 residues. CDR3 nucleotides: TGTGCCAGCAGCTTACTAGGGTTCGGCGAGCAGTACTTC. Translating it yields CASSLLGFGEQYF.

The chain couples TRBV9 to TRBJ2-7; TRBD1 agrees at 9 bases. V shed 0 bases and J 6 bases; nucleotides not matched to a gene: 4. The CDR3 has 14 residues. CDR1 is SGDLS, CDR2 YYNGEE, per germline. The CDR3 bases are TGTGCCAGCAGCGTAGTGGGGACAGGGACCGAGCAGTACTTC. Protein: CASSVVGTGTEQYF.

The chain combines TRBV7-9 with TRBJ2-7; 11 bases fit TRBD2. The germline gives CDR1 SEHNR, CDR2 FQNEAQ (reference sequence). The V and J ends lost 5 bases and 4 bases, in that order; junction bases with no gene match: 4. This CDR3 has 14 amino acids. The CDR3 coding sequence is TGTGCCAGCAGCCAGGGACTAGCGGTTTACGAGCAGTACTTC. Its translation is CASSQGLAVYEQYF.

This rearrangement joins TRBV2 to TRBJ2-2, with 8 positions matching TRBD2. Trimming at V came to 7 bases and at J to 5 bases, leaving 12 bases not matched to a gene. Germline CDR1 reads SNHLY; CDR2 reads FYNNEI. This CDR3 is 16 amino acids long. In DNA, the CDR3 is TGTGCCAGCACCCCTCCGGGGGGGAGAAGGACCGGGGAGCTGTTTTTT. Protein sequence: CASTPPGGRRTGELFF.

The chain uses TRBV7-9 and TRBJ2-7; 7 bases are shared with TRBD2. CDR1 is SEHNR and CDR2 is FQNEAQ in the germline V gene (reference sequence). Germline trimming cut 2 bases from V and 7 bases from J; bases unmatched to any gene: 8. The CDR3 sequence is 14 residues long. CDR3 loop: CASSLRAGVGEQYF. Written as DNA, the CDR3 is TGTGCCAGCAGCTTAAGGGCGGGGGTCGGGGAGCAGTACTTC. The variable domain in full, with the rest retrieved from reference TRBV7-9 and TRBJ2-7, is DTGVSQNPRHKITKRGQNVTFRCDPISEHNRLYWYRQTLGQGPEFLTYFQNEAQLEKSRLLSDRFSAERPKGSFSTLEIQRTEQGDSAMYLCASSLRAGVGEQYFGPGTRLTVT.

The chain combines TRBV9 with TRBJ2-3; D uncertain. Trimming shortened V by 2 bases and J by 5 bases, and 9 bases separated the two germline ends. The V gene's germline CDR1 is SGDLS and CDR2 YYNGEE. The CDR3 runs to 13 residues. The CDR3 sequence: CASSVQSVDTQYF. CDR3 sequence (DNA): TGTGCCAGCAGCGTTCAATCGGTAGATACGCAGTATTTT. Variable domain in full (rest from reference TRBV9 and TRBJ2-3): DSGVTQTPKHLITATGQRVTLRCSPRSGDLSVYWYQQSLDQGLQFLIQYYNGEERAKGNILERFSAQQFPDLHSELNLSSLELGDSALYFCASSVQSVDTQYFGPGTRLTVL.

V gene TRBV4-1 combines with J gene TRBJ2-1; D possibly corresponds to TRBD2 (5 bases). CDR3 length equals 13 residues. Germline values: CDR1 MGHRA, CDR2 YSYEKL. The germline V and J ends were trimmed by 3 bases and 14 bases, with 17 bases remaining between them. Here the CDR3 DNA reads TGCGCCAGCAGCCAGTCCCCGGGAAAGCGGAAGTTCTTC. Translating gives CASSQSPGKRKFF.

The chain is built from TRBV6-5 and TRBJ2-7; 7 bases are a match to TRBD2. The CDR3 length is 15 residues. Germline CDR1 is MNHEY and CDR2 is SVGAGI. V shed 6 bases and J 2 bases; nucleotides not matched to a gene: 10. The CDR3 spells CASRASSGIPYEQYF. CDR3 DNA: TGTGCCAGCAGAGCGTCCAGCGGGATCCCCTACGAGCAGTACTTC.

CDR3 sequence (DNA): TGTGCCAGTAGCGAGGGGGACATGACCCGTTCTTACTATGGCTACACCTTC. This sequence encodes CASSEGDMTRSYYGYTF. The chain carries TRBV19 and TRBJ1-2, with a possible D match to TRBD1 (6 bases). Germline assignment: CDR1 LNHDA and CDR2 SQIVND (reference sequence). The ends were cut back, 6 bases at V and 3 bases at J, with 23 bases in the middle. The CDR3 is 17 residues long.

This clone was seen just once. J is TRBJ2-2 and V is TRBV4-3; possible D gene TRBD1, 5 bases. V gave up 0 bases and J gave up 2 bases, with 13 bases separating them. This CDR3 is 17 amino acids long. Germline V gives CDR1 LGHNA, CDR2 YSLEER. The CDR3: CASSQDGAGSNTGELFF. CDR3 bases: TGCGCCAGCAGCCAAGATGGAGCAGGGTCTAACACCGGGGAGCTGTTTTTT.

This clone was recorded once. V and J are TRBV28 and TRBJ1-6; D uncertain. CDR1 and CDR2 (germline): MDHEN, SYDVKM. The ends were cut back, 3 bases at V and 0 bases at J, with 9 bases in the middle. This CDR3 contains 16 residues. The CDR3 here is CASSFFGSSYNSPLHF. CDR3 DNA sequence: TGTGCCAGCAGTTTTTTCGGCAGCTCCTATAATTCACCCCTCCACTTT.

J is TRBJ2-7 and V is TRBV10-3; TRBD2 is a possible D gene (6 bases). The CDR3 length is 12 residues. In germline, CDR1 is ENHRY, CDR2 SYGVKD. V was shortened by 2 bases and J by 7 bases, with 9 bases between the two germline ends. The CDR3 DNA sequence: TGTGCCATCAGTGAGCCGGAGGGTGAGCAGTACTTC. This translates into CAISEPEGEQYF.

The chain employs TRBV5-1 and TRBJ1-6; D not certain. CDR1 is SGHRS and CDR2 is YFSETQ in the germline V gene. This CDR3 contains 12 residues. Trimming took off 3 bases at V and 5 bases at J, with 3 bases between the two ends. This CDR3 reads CASSWNNSPLHF. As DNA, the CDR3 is TGCGCCAGCAGCTGGAATAATTCACCCCTCCACTTT.

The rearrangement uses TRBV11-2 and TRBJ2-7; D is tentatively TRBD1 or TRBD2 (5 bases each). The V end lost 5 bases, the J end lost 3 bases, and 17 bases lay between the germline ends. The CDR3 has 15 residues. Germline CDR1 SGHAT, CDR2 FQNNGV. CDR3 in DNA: TGTGCCAGCAGCCCCGCACCGGGGACGTTCTACGAGCAGTACTTC. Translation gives CASSPAPGTFYEQYF. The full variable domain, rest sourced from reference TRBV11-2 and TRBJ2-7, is EAGVAQSPRYKIIEKRQSVAFWCNPISGHATLYWYQQILGQGPKLLIQFQNNGVVDDSQLPKDRFSAERLKGVDSTLKIQPAKLEDSAVYLCASSPAPGTFYEQYFGPGTRLTVT.

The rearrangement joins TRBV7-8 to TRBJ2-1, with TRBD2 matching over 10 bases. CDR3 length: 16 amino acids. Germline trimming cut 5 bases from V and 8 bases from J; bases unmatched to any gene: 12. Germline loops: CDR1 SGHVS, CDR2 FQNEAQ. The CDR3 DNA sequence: TGTGCCAGCAGCGCCGGCGGGGCTAGCGGGAGATATGAGCAGTTCTTC. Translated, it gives CASSAGGASGRYEQFF.

CDR3 in amino acids: CASSQGTSGAYEQYF. The CDR3 coding sequence is TGTGCCAGCAGCCAGGGGACTAGCGGGGCATACGAGCAGTACTTC. The chain carries TRBV4-2 and TRBJ2-5, with 13 bases lining up with TRBD2. The end of the DNA fits TRBJ2-7 better, so the J call may be wrong. CDR1 and CDR2 from the germline V gene are LGHNA and YNFKEQ. CDR3 length: 15 residues.

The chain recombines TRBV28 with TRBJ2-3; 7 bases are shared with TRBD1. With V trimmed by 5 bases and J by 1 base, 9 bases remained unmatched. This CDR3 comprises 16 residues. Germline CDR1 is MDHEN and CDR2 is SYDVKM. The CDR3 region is CASSESDRDGTDTQYF. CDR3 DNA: TGTGCCAGCAGTGAAAGCGACAGGGATGGCACAGATACGCAGTATTTT. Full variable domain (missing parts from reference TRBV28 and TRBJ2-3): DVKVTQSSRYLVKRTGEKVFLECVQDMDHENMFWYRQDPGLGLRLIYFSYDVKMKEKGDIPEGYSVSREKKERFSLILESASTNQTSMYLCASSESDRDGTDTQYFGPGTRLTVL.

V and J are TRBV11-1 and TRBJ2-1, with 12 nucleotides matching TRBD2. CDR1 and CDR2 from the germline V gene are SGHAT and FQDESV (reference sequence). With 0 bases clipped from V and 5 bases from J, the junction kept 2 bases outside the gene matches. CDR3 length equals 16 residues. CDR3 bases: TGTGCCAGCAGCTTAGCGCGACTAGCGGGGGACAATGAGCAGTTCTTC. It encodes CASSLARLAGDNEQFF.

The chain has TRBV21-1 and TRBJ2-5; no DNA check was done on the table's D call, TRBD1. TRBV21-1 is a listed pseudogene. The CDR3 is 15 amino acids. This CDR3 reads CASSKDLGQGETQYF. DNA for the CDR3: TGTGCCAGCAGCAAAGACCTGGGACAGGGGGAGACCCAGTACTTC.

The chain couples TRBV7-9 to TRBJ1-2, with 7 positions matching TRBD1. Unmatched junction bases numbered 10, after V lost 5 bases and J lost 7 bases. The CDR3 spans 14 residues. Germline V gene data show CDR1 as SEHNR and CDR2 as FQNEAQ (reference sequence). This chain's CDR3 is CASSPDRVGRGYTF. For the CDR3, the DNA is TGTGCCAGCAGCCCAGACAGGGTAGGGCGTGGCTACACCTTC.

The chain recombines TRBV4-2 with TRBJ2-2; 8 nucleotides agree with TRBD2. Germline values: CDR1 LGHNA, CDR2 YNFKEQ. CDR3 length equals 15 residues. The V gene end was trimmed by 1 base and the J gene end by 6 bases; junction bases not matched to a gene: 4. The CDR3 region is CASSQVTGGPGELFF. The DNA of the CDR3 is TGTGCCAGCAGCCAAGTAACGGGAGGGCCCGGGGAGCTGTTTTTT.

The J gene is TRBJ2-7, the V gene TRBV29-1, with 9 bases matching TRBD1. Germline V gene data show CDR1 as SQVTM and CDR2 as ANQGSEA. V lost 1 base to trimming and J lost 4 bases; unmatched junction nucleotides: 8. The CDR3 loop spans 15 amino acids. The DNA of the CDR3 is TGCAGCGTTGAAGCTGTCGAGACAGGGGGGTACGAGCAGTACTTC. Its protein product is CSVEAVETGGYEQYF.

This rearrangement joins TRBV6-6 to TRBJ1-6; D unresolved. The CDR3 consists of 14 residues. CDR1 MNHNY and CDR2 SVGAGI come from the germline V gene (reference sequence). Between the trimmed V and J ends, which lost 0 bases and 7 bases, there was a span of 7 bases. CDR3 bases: TGTGCCAGCAGTTACTCCGCAGAAAATTCACCCCTCCACTTT. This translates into CASSYSAENSPLHF.

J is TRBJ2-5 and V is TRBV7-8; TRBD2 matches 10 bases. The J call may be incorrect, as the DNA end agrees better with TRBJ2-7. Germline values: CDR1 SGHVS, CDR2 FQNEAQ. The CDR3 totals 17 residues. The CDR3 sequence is CASRLGLAGDRSYEQYF. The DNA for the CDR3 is TGTGCCAGCAGGTTGGGGCTAGCGGGAGATCGTTCCTACGAGCAGTACTTC.

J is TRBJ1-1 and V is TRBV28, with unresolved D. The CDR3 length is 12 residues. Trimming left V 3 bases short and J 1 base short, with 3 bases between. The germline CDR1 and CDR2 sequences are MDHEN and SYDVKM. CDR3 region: CASSFENTEAFF. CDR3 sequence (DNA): TGTGCCAGCAGTTTTGAGAACACTGAAGCTTTCTTT.

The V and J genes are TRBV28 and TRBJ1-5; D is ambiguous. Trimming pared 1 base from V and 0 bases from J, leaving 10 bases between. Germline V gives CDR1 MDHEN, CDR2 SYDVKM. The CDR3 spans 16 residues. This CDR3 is CASSLFWLNSNQPQHF. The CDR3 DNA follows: TGTGCCAGCAGTTTATTCTGGCTTAATAGCAATCAGCCCCAGCATTTT.